These T cell receptor beta chains were read from a single sample in a study of shared clonotypes between healthy human individuals. Sequenced by immunoSEQ multiplex PCR; TCRdb stores in-frame clones only, minus some. The sample lists 400,000 to 500,000 clones, around three quarters seen once, with around 12% in the top ten. Sequences were obtained from PBMCs. Every receptor here comes from a woman aged 35 to 49 in good health. Some clones in this sample may be carry-over from other donors' samples. CDR3s include the opening cysteine and the closing phenylalanine or tryptophan. D genes are given only for firm matches. Size is stated for part of the rows, as once, few or many counts, or as a class when the clone is expanded.

V: TRBV25-1; D: TRBD2; size: -; J: TRBJ2-1; DNA: TGTGCCAGCAGTAGTGCTAGCGGGCTTAATGAGCAGTTCTTC; CDR3: CASSSASGLNEQFF
V: TRBV30; D: TRBD1; size: -; J: TRBJ2-1; DNA: TGTGCCTGCAACCGGGACAGGCTTCTCAATGAGCAGTTCTTC; CDR3: CACNRDRLLNEQFF
V: TRBV9; D: TRBD1; size: once; J: TRBJ1-1; DNA: TGTGCCAGCAGCGCCCACAACGGGGACAGGCCGAACACTGAAGCTTTCTTT; CDR3: CASSAHNGDRPNTEAFF
V: TRBV11-1; D: TRBD2; size: few; J: TRBJ2-1; DNA: TGTGCCAGCAGCTTAGCGGGAGGGCCGATCGATGAGCAGTTCTTC; CDR3: CASSLAGGPIDEQFF
V: TRBV5-1; D: -; size: -; J: TRBJ1-3; DNA: TGCGCCAGCAGCTTGGGACTCGTTGACTCTGGAAACACCATATATTTT; CDR3: CASSLGLVDSGNTIYF
V: TRBV7-3; D: -; size: -; J: TRBJ2-1; DNA: TGTGCCAGCAGCTTAGGGTGGGGGCCGGCCAATGAGCAGTTCTTC; CDR3: CASSLGWGPANEQFF
V: TRBV11-3; D: TRBD2; size: once; J: TRBJ2-2; DNA: TGTGCCAGCAGCTCCGAATCCGGGACTAGCAGATCCACCGGGGAGCTGTTTTTT; CDR3: CASSSESGTSRSTGELFF
V: TRBV15; D: -; size: -; J: TRBJ2-3; DNA: TGTGCCACCAGGGCTCTCCTAGGGATCACAGATACGCAGTATTTT; CDR3: CATRALLGITDTQYF
V: TRBV6-1; D: -; size: -; J: TRBJ2-1; DNA: TGTGCCAGCAGTGAGAGGCAGGGGTCCAATGAGCAGTTCTTC; CDR3: CASSERQGSNEQFF
V: TRBV7-6; D: -; size: -; J: TRBJ1-3; DNA: TGTGCCAGCAGCTTAGCTCCAACAAACACCATATATTTT; CDR3: CASSLAPTNTIYF
V: TRBV10-2; D: -; size: -; J: TRBJ2-7; DNA: TGCGCCAGCAGTGAGGCCATAGCCTACGAGCAGTACTTC; CDR3: CASSEAIAYEQYF
V: TRBV6-1; D: -; size: few; J: TRBJ1-5; DNA: TGTGCCAGCAGTGGGTCCCGTCAGGGAGAGGGCAATCAGCCCCAGCATTTT; CDR3: CASSGSRQGEGNQPQHF
V: TRBV19; D: -; size: few; J: TRBJ1-5; DNA: TGTGCCAGTACAAGTGGGACTACTAGCAATCAGCCCCAGCATTTT; CDR3: CASTSGTTSNQPQHF
V: TRBV30; D: -; size: -; J: TRBJ2-5; DNA: TGTGCTGCGGGGTCTTTGGTGATGACCCAGTACTTC; CDR3: CAAGSLVMTQYF
V: TRBV7-9; D: TRBD2; size: -; J: TRBJ2-7; DNA: TGTGCCAGCAGCTTAGTGCTAGCGGGAGCCTACGAGCAGTACTTC; CDR3: CASSLVLAGAYEQYF
V: TRBV30; D: TRBD2; size: -; J: TRBJ2-7; DNA: TGTGCCTGGATAATCCCCCCGGGAGGACGGTCCTACGAGCAGTACTTC; CDR3: CAWIIPPGGRSYEQYF
V: TRBV27; D: -; size: -; J: TRBJ1-5; DNA: TGTGCCAGCAGTTCGGGGGTATACAATCAGCCCCAGCATTTT; CDR3: CASSSGVYNQPQHF
V: TRBV29-1; D: TRBD1; size: -; J: TRBJ1-2; DNA: TGCAGCACTCGGACAGGGAAGGGTGGGGGCTACACCTTC; CDR3: CSTRTGKGGGYTF
V: TRBV27; D: -; size: -; J: TRBJ1-1; DNA: TGTGCCAGCAGTTGGGCGGCGGATGTGAACACTGAAGCTTTCTTT; CDR3: CASSWAADVNTEAFF
V: TRBV27; D: -; size: -; J: TRBJ2-2; DNA: TGTGCCAGCACCCCGGCGGAGGCCGGGGAGCTGTTTTTT; CDR3: CASTPAEAGELFF
V: TRBV5-1; D: -; size: -; J: TRBJ2-2; DNA: TGCGCCAGCAGCTTGTCCGGGACCGGGGAGCTGTTTTTT; CDR3: CASSLSGTGELFF
V: TRBV11-1; D: -; size: -; J: TRBJ1-5; DNA: TGTGGGATTAGCTATCAGCCCCAGCATTTT; CDR3: CGISYQPQHF
V: TRBV27; D: -; size: -; J: TRBJ1-5; DNA: TGTGCCAGCAGTCTGACCCTAACGGGTCAGCCCCAGCATTTT; CDR3: CASSLTLTGQPQHF
V: TRBV4-1; D: -; size: -; J: TRBJ1-4; DNA: TGCGCCAGCAGCCAAGTTGGAGGCCAGGGATATGAAAAACTGTTTTTT; CDR3: CASSQVGGQGYEKLFF
V: TRBV27; D: TRBD2; size: -; J: TRBJ2-1; DNA: TGTGCCAGCAGTTTATCGAGCGGGGACGACTACAATGAGCAGTTCTTC; CDR3: CASSLSSGDDYNEQFF
V: TRBV4-1; D: -; size: -; J: TRBJ1-2; DNA: TGCGCCAGCAGCCAAGATACAACACGATGGGGATATGGCTACACCTTC; CDR3: CASSQDTTRWGYGYTF
V: TRBV10-3; D: TRBD2; size: -; J: TRBJ2-7; DNA: TGTGCCATCAGCAAGATAGCGGGGAGCTCCTACGAGCAGTACTTC; CDR3: CAISKIAGSSYEQYF
V: TRBV5-6; D: TRBD2; size: few; J: TRBJ2-2; DNA: TGTGCCAGCAGCTTCGGGGGGAGTCGGACCGGGGAGCTGTTTTTT; CDR3: CASSFGGSRTGELFF
V: TRBV28; D: -; size: -; J: TRBJ2-1; DNA: TGTGCCAGCAAGGGCTATTCTTACAATGAGCAGTTCTTC; CDR3: CASKGYSYNEQFF
V: TRBV6-4; D: -; size: -; J: TRBJ1-1; DNA: TGTGCCAGCTCCCCCAGGTCGAACACTGAAGCTTTCTTT; CDR3: CASSPRSNTEAFF
V: TRBV7-7; D: -; size: -; J: TRBJ2-1; DNA: TGTGCCAGCAGCTTAAATTCGGGAGTGGGAAATGAGCAGTTCTTC; CDR3: CASSLNSGVGNEQFF
V: TRBV19; D: -; size: -; J: TRBJ2-5; DNA: TGTGCCAGTAGTCCTCTCAGGGGAACCGGGGAAGAGACCCAGTACTTC; CDR3: CASSPLRGTGEETQYF
V: TRBV7-2; D: -; size: -; J: TRBJ2-1; DNA: TGTGCCAGCAGCTTCGGAGAGATTGAGCAGTTCTTC; CDR3: CASSFGEIEQFF
V: TRBV7-2; D: TRBD1; size: -; J: TRBJ2-7; DNA: TGTGCCGGCGGGGGGACAGGGGTATACGAGCAGTACTTC; CDR3: CAGGGTGVYEQYF
V: TRBV4-3; D: TRBD2; size: -; J: TRBJ2-1; DNA: TGCGCCAGCAGCCAAGCTGGACTAGAGGGGTACAATGAGCAGTTCTTC; CDR3: CASSQAGLEGYNEQFF
V: TRBV7-2; D: -; size: -; J: TRBJ2-3; DNA: TGTGCCAGCAGCTTATGGGTAGATACGCAGTATTTT; CDR3: CASSLWVDTQYF
V: TRBV5-1; D: -; size: -; J: TRBJ1-6; DNA: TGCGCCAGCACCCAAGATGGGGATTCACCCCTCCACTTT; CDR3: CASTQDGDSPLHF
V: TRBV7-8; D: -; size: -; J: TRBJ1-3; DNA: TGTGCCAGCAGACCTGGGGTCCTGAGCTCTGGAAACACCATATATTTT; CDR3: CASRPGVLSSGNTIYF
V: TRBV19; D: TRBD1; size: -; J: TRBJ2-5; DNA: TGTGCCAGTAGTACGGGGACAGGGACAGAGACCCAGTACTTC; CDR3: CASSTGTGTETQYF
V: TRBV28; D: TRBD2; size: -; J: TRBJ2-7; DNA: TGTGCCAGCCGACCCCGTGGACTAGCGGGATATGAGCAGTACTTC; CDR3: CASRPRGLAGYEQYF
V: TRBV6-6; D: -; size: few; J: TRBJ2-5; DNA: TGTGCCAGCAGACAACAACAGGGCGGAGAGACCCAGTACTTC; CDR3: CASRQQQGGETQYF
V: TRBV5-1; D: TRBD2; size: once; J: TRBJ2-7; DNA: TGCGCCAGCAGCTTCAGCGGGGCCCCTTCCTACGAGCAGTACTTC; CDR3: CASSFSGAPSYEQYF
V: TRBV2; D: TRBD1; size: once; J: TRBJ1-1; DNA: TGTGCCAGCAGCCCCGCCAGGGGGTACACTGAAGCTTTCTTT; CDR3: CASSPARGYTEAFF
V: TRBV7-2; D: -; size: -; J: TRBJ2-2; DNA: TGTGCCAGCAGCTTAAACCCCGCCGGGGAGCTGTTTTTT; CDR3: CASSLNPAGELFF
V: TRBV28; D: -; size: -; J: TRBJ1-5; DNA: TGTGCCAGCAGAGGGGGATATAGCAATCAGCCCCAGCATTTT; CDR3: CASRGGYSNQPQHF
V: TRBV6-1; D: -; size: -; J: TRBJ1-1; DNA: TGTGCCAGCAGTGCCCAGGTTAACACTGAAGCTTTCTTT; CDR3: CASSAQVNTEAFF
V: TRBV2; D: -; size: -; J: TRBJ2-7; DNA: TGTGCCAGCAGTGCAGGCTACGAGCAGTACTTC; CDR3: CASSAGYEQYF
V: TRBV19; D: TRBD1; size: -; J: TRBJ1-5; DNA: TGTGCCAGTAGTAAGGGACAGGGGCTCAATCAGCCCCAGCATTTT; CDR3: CASSKGQGLNQPQHF
V: TRBV7-8; D: -; size: -; J: TRBJ1-5; DNA: TGTGCCAGCAGCTTATCTCAGCCCCAGCATTTT; CDR3: CASSLSQPQHF
V: TRBV2; D: -; size: -; J: TRBJ2-1; DNA: TGTGCCAGCAGCGCACCGGGACTTTCCTACAATGAGCAGTTCTTC; CDR3: CASSAPGLSYNEQFF